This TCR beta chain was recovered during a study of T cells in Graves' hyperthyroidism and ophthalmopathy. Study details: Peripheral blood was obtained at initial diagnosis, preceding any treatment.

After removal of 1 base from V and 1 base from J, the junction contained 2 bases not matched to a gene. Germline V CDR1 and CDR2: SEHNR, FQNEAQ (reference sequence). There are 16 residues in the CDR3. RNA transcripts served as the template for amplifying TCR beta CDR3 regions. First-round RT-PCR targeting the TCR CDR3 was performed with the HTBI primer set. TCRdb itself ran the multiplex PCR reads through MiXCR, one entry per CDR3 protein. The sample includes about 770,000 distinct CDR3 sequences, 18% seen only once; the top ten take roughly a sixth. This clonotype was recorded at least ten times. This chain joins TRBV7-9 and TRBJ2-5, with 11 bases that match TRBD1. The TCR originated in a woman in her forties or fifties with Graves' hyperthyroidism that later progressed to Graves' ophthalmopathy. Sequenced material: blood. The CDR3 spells CASSLGDRGIQETQYF. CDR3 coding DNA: TGTGCCAGCAGCTTAGGGGACAGGGGGATCCAAGAGACCCAGTACTTC.